These 27 T cell receptor beta chains came from one sample sequenced in a study of blood T cell repertoires in COVID-19. Assay: immunoSEQ multiplex PCR; the TCRdb copy retains only in-frame clones and omits some. Found here are 200,000 or so clones, around 80% of them singletons; the top ten hold 6.5% to 7%. The sequenced sample was peripheral blood. Source of these receptors: a human donor with acute or convalescent COVID-19. The donor label of this sample is uncertain.

The chain links TRBV11-3 to TRBJ1-2; TRBD1 might be the D (5 bases). This CDR3 comprises 17 residues. Per germline, CDR1 SGHNT and CDR2 YENEEA. V dropped 1 base and J dropped 5 bases, with 20 bases sitting between them. CDR3 in DNA: TGTGCCAGCAGCTTAGTTCCCCGGGCCCAGGGTTGGTATGGCTACACCTTC. It encodes CASSLVPRAQGWYGYTF.

Of note for this clone: This sample also contains other DNA sequences that code for the same CDR3. The chain links TRBV27 to TRBJ2-2; 8 nucleotides match TRBD2. Germline V lookup: CDR1 MNHEY, CDR2 SMNVEV (reference sequence). This CDR3 is 16 amino acids long. V shed 2 bases, J shed 1 base, and the junction held 3 bases outside the gene matches. CDR3 bases: TGTGCCAGCAGTTTACTGCTAGCGGGGAACACCGGGGAGCTGTTTTTT. Translation: CASSLLLAGNTGELFF.

A few counts support this clone. V is TRBV29-1 and J is TRBJ1-5; possibly TRBD1 for D (6 bases). In germline, CDR1 is SQVTM, CDR2 ANQGSEA. The CDR3 runs to 13 residues. V dropped 3 bases and J dropped 4 bases, with 10 bases sitting between them. Here the CDR3 reads CSVDGGLNQPQHF. In DNA, the CDR3 is TGCAGCGTTGACGGGGGGCTTAATCAGCCCCAGCATTTT.

The chain employs TRBV30 and TRBJ2-7, with D possibly TRBD2 on 7 matching bases. The CDR3 contains 14 residues. V gave up 4 bases and J gave up 7 bases, with 20 bases separating them. CDR1 and CDR2 (germline): GTSNPN, SVGIG (reference sequence). The DNA of the CDR3 is TGTGCCTGGACCCTAGGGGGGGGAGTGGGTGAGCAGTACTTC. Translated: CAWTLGGGVGEQYF.

The chain has TRBV24-1 and TRBJ1-5, with 7 positions matching TRBD1. This CDR3 contains 16 residues. Germline CDR1 and CDR2: KGHDR and SFDVKD. The V segment lost 4 bases and the J segment 4 bases; nucleotides outside the gene matches: 9. Written as DNA, the CDR3 is TGTGCCACCAGTGACCGGACAGGTTTAGCAAATCAGCCCCAGCATTTT. Its protein product is CATSDRTGLANQPQHF.

The chain carries TRBV9 and TRBJ1-2, with unresolved D. Germline V gives CDR1 SGDLS, CDR2 YYNGEE. The CDR3 runs 13 residues. The ends were cut back, 4 bases at V and 4 bases at J, with 11 bases in the middle. CDR3 in amino acids: CASSPTEGYGYTF. As DNA, the CDR3 is TGTGCCAGCAGCCCTACAGAGGGCTATGGCTACACCTTC.

CDR3: CASSEGGRQEQYF. The CDR3 coding sequence is TGCGCCAGCAGTGAGGGAGGGAGACAGGAGCAGTACTTC. V gene TRBV10-2 combines with J gene TRBJ2-7, with D possibly TRBD2 on 6 matching bases. V was clipped by 2 bases and J by 7 bases, with 12 bases between them. Germline assignment: CDR1 WSHSY and CDR2 SAAADI. The CDR3 sequence is 13 residues long.

The chain is built from TRBV4-2 and TRBJ2-1; TRBD2 aligns across 11 bases. The CDR3 is 17 amino acids. Germline assignment: CDR1 LGHNA and CDR2 YNFKEQ. V was clipped by 3 bases and J by 4 bases; unmatched bases: 8. The CDR3 DNA is TGTGCCAGCAGCCAGGGTTTAGCGGGAGGGCGATACAATGAGCAGTTCTTC. This sequence encodes CASSQGLAGGRYNEQFF.

The rearrangement links TRBV7-6 to TRBJ2-1; TRBD2 matches 8 bases. In germline, CDR1 is SGHVS, CDR2 FNYEAQ. V trimming: 3 bases; J trimming: 0 bases; junction bases outside the gene matches: 7. This CDR3 has 17 amino acids. The CDR3 sequence is CASSFRPSGSSYNEQFF. CDR3 nucleotide sequence: TGTGCCAGCAGCTTTAGACCCAGCGGGAGCTCCTACAATGAGCAGTTCTTC.

The rearrangement joins TRBV3-1 (or the pseudogene TRBV3-2) to TRBJ1-2, with 10 positions matching TRBD1. Germline V gives CDR1 LGHDT, CDR2 YNNKEL (reference sequence). There are 16 residues in the CDR3. V lost 3 bases, J lost 6 bases, and 10 bases stayed unmatched. CDR3 region: CASSQWLDRGFDGYTF. The CDR3 region has the DNA TGTGCCAGCAGCCAGTGGTTGGACAGGGGGTTCGATGGCTACACCTTC.

The V call is TRBV6-5, the J call TRBJ1-3; TRBD1 might be the D (6 bases). The V end lost 0 bases, the J end lost 3 bases, and 9 bases lay between the germline ends. This CDR3 region has 15 residues. The V gene's germline CDR1 is MNHEY and CDR2 SVGAGI. CDR3 in amino acids: CASSYSGAIGNTIYF. In DNA form, the CDR3 reads TGTGCCAGCAGTTACTCGGGGGCTATTGGAAACACCATATATTTT.

V usage is TRBV7-3 and J usage is TRBJ1-6; 7 bases are shared with TRBD1. V was clipped by 0 bases and J by 5 bases; unmatched bases: 1. Germline CDR1 is SGHTA and CDR2 is FQGTGA. The CDR3 runs to 15 residues. CDR3 in amino acids: CASSLTGQHNSPLHF. CDR3 coding DNA: TGTGCCAGCAGCTTAACGGGACAGCATAATTCACCCCTCCACTTT.

The chain recombines TRBV13 with TRBJ1-2; D remains unclear. The CDR3 covers 16 residues. CDR1 PRHDT and CDR2 FYEKMQ come from the germline V gene (reference sequence). The germline V and J ends were trimmed by 5 bases and 0 bases, with 16 bases remaining between them. The CDR3 region has the DNA TGTGCCAGCAGCCTAGAAGATGCGGGAGCTAACTATGGCTACACCTTC. As protein: CASSLEDAGANYGYTF.

This clone was recorded once. The genes are TRBV6-5 and TRBJ2-2; D may be TRBD2 (5 bases). V was cut by 0 bases and J by 4 bases, with 12 bases left in between. The CDR3 has 16 amino acids. Germline V lookup: CDR1 MNHEY, CDR2 SVGAGI. The CDR3 sequence is CASSYSAESGTGELFF. In DNA, the CDR3 is TGTGCCAGCAGTTACTCGGCTGAAAGCGGCACCGGGGAGCTGTTTTTT.

The chain recombines TRBV6-6 with TRBJ1-4; no reliable D call. Trimming took off 5 bases at V and 0 bases at J, with 10 bases between the two ends. Looked up from germline, CDR1 is MNHNY and CDR2 is SVGAGI (reference sequence). This CDR3 is built from 15 residues. The CDR3 DNA reads as TGTGCCAGCAGTATGACACATGCAACTAATGAAAAACTGTTTTTT. Translation: CASSMTHATNEKLFF.

This chain uses TRBV27 with TRBJ2-7; D unclear. This CDR3 region has 13 residues. V was cut by 4 bases and J by 6 bases, with 13 bases left in between. Germline V gives CDR1 MNHEY, CDR2 SMNVEV (reference sequence). For the CDR3, the DNA is TGTGCCAGCAGTTCGCCCCCTTACAGCGAGCAGTACTTC. It codes for CASSSPPYSEQYF.

CDR3 loop: CASSINPPLSGGTEAFF. In nucleotides, the CDR3 is TGTGCCAGTAGTATAAACCCTCCGTTATCTGGGGGGACTGAAGCTTTCTTT. J is TRBJ1-1 and V is TRBV19; D is possibly TRBD1 (5 bases). The CDR3 has 17 residues. Germline CDR1 LNHDA, CDR2 SQIVND (reference sequence). V was clipped by 2 bases and J by 5 bases, with 21 bases between them.

This clone was found many times. This chain connects TRBV6-5 to TRBJ2-3; D is possibly TRBD2 (6 bases). CDR1 MNHEY and CDR2 SVGAGI come from the germline V gene. V lost 7 bases and J 8 bases, leaving 16 bases between the germline ends. The CDR3 is 13 residues long. CDR3 region: CASTETSTGTQYF. The CDR3 bases are TGTGCCAGCACCGAGACTAGTACGGGTACGCAGTATTTT.

This clone has a handful of counts. The chain links TRBV9 to TRBJ1-5, with 7 bases that match TRBD1. Unmatched junction bases numbered 5, after V lost 0 bases and J lost 5 bases. The CDR3 runs 15 residues. The V gene's germline CDR1 is SGDLS and CDR2 YYNGEE. CDR3: CASSVGTGPYQPQHF. The CDR3 DNA sequence: TGTGCCAGCAGCGTAGGGACAGGACCCTATCAGCCCCAGCATTTT.

CDR3 DNA: TGTGCCAGCAGCGCTCTGACGTGGGGGGAACAGGGGGAAACCTACAATGAGCAGTTCTTC. This encodes CASSALTWGEQGETYNEQFF. The chain couples TRBV5-8 to TRBJ2-1; 8 nucleotides match TRBD1. Trimming removed 4 bases from V and 2 bases from J; junction bases left unmatched: 20. This CDR3 is built from 20 residues. CDR1 is SGHTS and CDR2 is YDEGEE in the germline V gene.

J is TRBJ2-5 and V is TRBV11-3, with 7 bases fitting TRBD1. Germline V gene sequence: CDR1 SGHNT, CDR2 YENEEA. The V and J ends lost 5 bases and 1 base, in that order; junction bases with no gene match: 1. This CDR3 is 13 amino acids long. The CDR3 protein is CASSPGGQETQYF. The CDR3 coding sequence is TGTGCCAGCAGCCCAGGGGGCCAAGAGACCCAGTACTTC.

The CDR3 here is CASSPTTDTQYF. CDR3 bases: TGTGCCAGCAGCCCTACCACAGATACGCAGTATTTT. The chain couples TRBV3-1 (or the pseudogene TRBV3-2) to TRBJ2-3, with D unresolved. Per the germline V gene, CDR1 is LGHDT and CDR2 is YNNKEL (reference sequence). This CDR3 contains 12 residues. The V and J ends lost 4 bases and 2 bases respectively, with 4 bases between them.

The chain has TRBV29-1 and TRBJ1-1, with TRBD1 as a possible D gene (6 bases). The CDR3 is 15 amino acids. V was clipped by 8 bases and J by 0 bases, with 19 bases between them. CDR1 and CDR2 from the germline V gene are SQVTM and ANQGSEA. CDR3 sequence (DNA): TGCAGCTCCCGGGACACAAATTTCATGAACACTGAAGCTTTCTTT. Protein: CSSRDTNFMNTEAFF.

The rearrangement joins TRBV19 to TRBJ2-7, with TRBD1 matching 10 bases. This CDR3 is 15 amino acids long. The V segment lost 8 bases and the J segment 8 bases; nucleotides outside the gene matches: 15. Looked up from germline, CDR1 is LNHDA and CDR2 is SQIVND (reference sequence). Here the CDR3 DNA reads TGTGCCAGTTCCAAATTCTCCGGGACAGGGGACCAGCAGTACTTC. Protein product: CASSKFSGTGDQQYF.

The chain uses TRBV2 and TRBJ2-3; TRBD1 aligns across 8 bases. The CDR3 has 14 residues. V was pared by 7 bases and J by 5 bases, with 8 bases of the junction left unmatched. Per the germline V gene, CDR1 is SNHLY and CDR2 is FYNNEI. The CDR3 sequence: CASTEDRVIDTQYF. The CDR3 DNA reads as TGTGCCAGCACCGAGGACAGGGTAATAGATACGCAGTATTTT.

The CDR3 sequence is CASSSKDRLNEKLFF. DNA of the CDR3: TGTGCCAGCAGTTCGAAGGACAGGCTTAATGAAAAACTGTTTTTT. The chain recombines TRBV27 with TRBJ1-4; 7 nucleotides align to TRBD1. CDR1 and CDR2 (germline): MNHEY, SMNVEV (reference sequence). The CDR3 has 15 residues. Trimming at V came to 4 bases and at J to 4 bases, leaving 6 bases not matched to a gene.

The chain couples TRBV5-4 to TRBJ2-5, with TRBD1 identical over 8 bases. The CDR3 contains 15 residues. V dropped 5 bases and J dropped 4; count of bases not matched to a gene: 10. Per the germline V gene, CDR1 is SGHNT and CDR2 is YYREEE (reference sequence). The CDR3 DNA reads TGTGCCAGCAGTAACGGGGACAGGCGGGCAGAGACCCAGTACTTC. Amino acid sequence: CASSNGDRRAETQYF.